The clone carrying this T cell receptor (beta chain) occurred many times. Its antigen is undetermined. Trimming took 4 bases from V and 1 from J, leaving 4 bases between them. The CDR3 has 12 residues. Germline V gives CDR1 LNHDA, CDR2 SQIVND (reference sequence). The sample originates from a study of T cell repertoires in cytomegalovirus infection. Study details: Indicated by public TCR beta signatures were CMV infection and matching HLA type.

Whole-study results and caveats: Clonotypes of TCR beta that were HLA-C-restricted and CMV-specific dominated the ex vivo response.

TCRdb redid the calling of the reads with MiXCR, one entry per CDR3 protein. This table has a few hundred thousand distinct CDR3 sequences, less than 30% appearing once. V is TRBV19 and J is TRBJ1-1; unclear D gene. The receptor's source is a human donor in good health (CMV status not recorded). Some clones in this sample may be carry-over from other donors' samples. Sequencing was carried out using PBMCs. The CDR3 region is CASSRQNTEAFF. Written as DNA, the CDR3 is TGTGCCAGTAGTAGACAGAACACTGAAGCTTTCTTT. Full variable domain (remainder filled in from reference TRBV19 and TRBJ1-1): DGGITQSPKYLFRKEGQNVTLSCEQNLNHDAMYWYRQDPGQGLRLIYYSQIVNDFQKGDIAEGYSVSREKKESFPLTVTSAQKNPTAFYLCASSRQNTEAFFGQGTRLTVV.